This T cell receptor (beta chain) was recorded in a study of blood T cell repertoires in COVID-19. The protocol was immunoSEQ multiplex PCR, while the TCRdb copy is restricted to in-frame clones and leaves out a portion. Of about 170,000 clones detected, more than 85% appear once; the ten largest clones hold around 6.5%. V was cut by 3 bases and J by 1 base, with 9 bases left in between. From germline, CDR1 is WSHSY and CDR2 SAAADI. The CDR3 spans 14 residues. Sequenced sample: peripheral blood. This rearrangement joins TRBV10-2 to TRBJ2-5; D is possibly TRBD2 (6 bases). The receptor's source is a woman older than 75 in a cohort sampled during active or convalescent COVID-19. DNA of the CDR3: TGCGCCAGCAGTGACAGCGGGTCCCAAGAGACCCAGTACTTC. Encoded protein: CASSDSGSQETQYF.